The clone carrying this T cell receptor beta chain has a count of ten or more. This sample is drawn from a study of CD8 T cells in ankylosing spondylitis. Quantitative 5'-RACE was performed with molecular barcodes, and it yielded the TCR beta libraries. TCRdb redid the calling of the 5' RACE reads with MiXCR, one entry per CDR3 protein. The sample carries roughly 180,000 distinct CDR3 sequences, around 13% recorded once. The germline V gene encodes CDR1 SGHNT and CDR2 YYREEE (reference sequence). Unmatched junction bases numbered 11, after V lost 3 bases and J lost 3 bases. The CDR3 has 17 amino acids.

The specimen sequenced was blood, either unsorted or a sorted T cell fraction (not recorded which). This TCR derives from a male donor with ankylosing spondylitis or in good health (not recorded which). This rearrangement joins TRBV5-4 to TRBJ2-3; 9 bases agree with TRBD1. The CDR3 DNA sequence: TGTGCCAGCAGCTACCTTGCCGGGACAGGGTCAACAGATACGCAGTATTTT. This sequence encodes CASSYLAGTGSTDTQYF.